This T cell receptor beta chain was sequenced during a study of control samples from healthy donors and cancer patients. Only in-frame clones appear in the TCRdb table, and some are missing; sequencing was by immunoSEQ multiplex PCR. The table shows approximately 190,000 clones, with roughly nine tenths occurring only once. CDR1 and CDR2 (germline): MNHEY, SVGAGI. CDR3 length: 15 residues. Deletions cut 2 bases from V and 7 bases from J, with 18 bases between. The TCR was taken from a man in his thirties or forties in good health. The chain uses TRBV6-5 and TRBJ2-7, with D perhaps given as TRBD1 or TRBD2 (5 bases each). Sample: blood. The CDR3 coding sequence is TGTGCCAGCAGTTACGATACGGGGCAGGAAAGGGAGCAGTACTTC. It encodes CASSYDTGQEREQYF.